The clone carrying this TCR beta chain was seen ten or more times. Its antigen is still unknown. TCRdb re-derived calls from the 5' RACE reads in MiXCR, one entry per CDR3 protein. The sample has around 7,200 distinct CDR3 sequences, 31% seen once. The sample is drawn from a study of T-cell memory formation after mild COVID-19. Study conclusions and caveats: There were some responding clones in pre-infection memory, which suggested that cross-reactive memory had joined. The second-wave clones peaking on day 37 were not confirmed as SARS-CoV-2-specific.

The J segment lost 6 bases and the V segment lost 5 bases, leaving 12 bases of the junction unmatched. CDR1 and CDR2 (germline): SEHNR, FQNEAQ (reference sequence). CDR3 length: 17 residues. Sequenced material: PBMCs or a T cell subset sorted from them (not recorded which). The V call is TRBV7-9, the J call TRBJ2-1, with 11 bases lining up with TRBD2. The TCR originated in an adult woman who had mild COVID-19 (a few samples of this study predate the infection). Cell type and time point are not known. Here the CDR3 reads CASSPRLAGQLSNEQFF. CDR3 DNA: TGTGCCAGCAGCCCCCGACTAGCGGGACAACTGAGCAATGAGCAGTTCTTC.